Below, 9 T cell receptor beta chains from the same sample are listed, as sequenced in a study of technical replicates of blood from a handful of donors. The repertoire was sequenced with immunoSEQ multiplex PCR; TCRdb's copy has only in-frame clones and lacks some. This sample yields tens of thousands of clones, of which 95% to 98% are seen a single time; roughly 0.3% belongs to the top ten. Material for sequencing was T cells isolated from PBMCs. The receptor set was obtained from a human donor in good health.

This clone was seen once. This chain joins TRBV7-8 and TRBJ2-1; 7 bases align to TRBD2. V shed 2 bases and J 2 bases; nucleotides not matched to a gene: 3. The CDR3 runs to 15 residues. Germline assignment: CDR1 SGHVS and CDR2 FQNEAQ. The CDR3: CASSLNGRTYNEQFF. The CDR3 DNA follows: TGTGCCAGCAGCTTAAACGGGAGGACCTACAATGAGCAGTTCTTC.

The chain carries TRBV2 and TRBJ1-5; D remains unclear. V lost 6 bases and J lost 5, with 20 bases in between. CDR1 and CDR2 (germline): SNHLY, FYNNEI. CDR3 length: 16 amino acids. CDR3 amino acids: CASSPGSGRRDQPQHF. CDR3 nucleotide sequence: TGTGCCAGCAGCCCTGGCTCGGGCAGGCGGGATCAGCCCCAGCATTTT.

The chain carries TRBV15 and TRBJ2-2; no firm D call. Germline CDR1 LNHNV, CDR2 YYDKDF (reference sequence). V was shortened by 0 bases and J by 4 bases, with 12 bases between the two germline ends. This CDR3 is built from 16 residues. For the CDR3, the DNA is TGTGCCACCAGCAGAGAGAAAGGAGTTGGCACCGGGGAGCTGTTTTTT. This encodes CATSREKGVGTGELFF.

The V call is TRBV15, the J call TRBJ2-7; TRBD2 matches 10 bases. Germline trimming cut 5 bases from V and 4 bases from J; bases unmatched to any gene: 14. The CDR3 has 17 amino acids. Germline lookup yields CDR1 LNHNV and CDR2 YYDKDF (reference sequence). For the CDR3, the DNA is TGTGCCACCAGCTCGATGGGAGCGGGAGGGCATAAATACGAGCAGTACTTC. It translates to CATSSMGAGGHKYEQYF.

V gene TRBV5-8 combines with J gene TRBJ1-1; no clear D. Trimming pared 1 base from V and 0 bases from J, leaving 4 bases between. This CDR3 has 13 residues. Germline CDR1 and CDR2: SGHTS and YDEGEE. The CDR3 protein is CASSLSVNTEAFF. CDR3 nucleotide sequence: TGTGCCAGCAGCTTGTCAGTGAACACTGAAGCTTTCTTT.

V and J are TRBV19 and TRBJ2-1; TRBD2 matches at 12 bases. The CDR3 spans 16 residues. V trimming: 3 bases; J trimming: 4 bases; junction bases outside the gene matches: 4. The germline V gene has CDR1 LNHDA and CDR2 SQIVND (reference sequence). The CDR3 region is CASSMGTSGRYNEQFF. Here the CDR3 DNA reads TGTGCCAGTAGTATGGGTACTAGCGGGAGGTACAATGAGCAGTTCTTC.

V usage is TRBV5-4 and J usage is TRBJ2-3, with TRBD2 matching over 7 bases. This CDR3 comprises 13 residues. V shed 8 bases, J shed 2 bases, and the junction held 5 bases outside the gene matches. CDR1 and CDR2 (germline): SGHNT, YYREEE (reference sequence). The CDR3 here is CASSGLATDTQYF. The CDR3 region has the DNA TGTGCCAGTAGCGGGCTTGCCACAGATACGCAGTATTTT.

The rearrangement links TRBV15 to TRBJ1-3, with a tentative D call TRBD1 (6 bases). The CDR3 contains 13 residues. The ends were cut back, 2 bases at V and 9 bases at J, with 11 bases in the middle. Per the germline V gene, CDR1 is LNHNV and CDR2 is YYDKDF (reference sequence). In nucleotides, the CDR3 is TGTGCCACCAGCAGACAGGGGAGCAGCACCATATATTTT. Protein sequence: CATSRQGSSTIYF.

The chain joins TRBV4-1 to TRBJ2-2; tentatively, D is TRBD2 (5 bases). V was trimmed by 2 bases and J by 4 bases, leaving 11 bases between them. CDR3 length: 15 amino acids. CDR1 is MGHRA, CDR2 YSYEKL, per germline. In DNA, the CDR3 is TGCGCCAGCAGCCAACTAGCAATTGGCACCGGGGAGCTGTTTTTT. It translates to CASSQLAIGTGELFF.